Listed here are 2 T cell receptor beta chains from one sample, sequenced in a study of blood T cell repertoires in COVID-19. Here immunoSEQ multiplex PCR was the method, and the copy in TCRdb shows in-frame clones only, minus some. Of about 66,000 clones listed, 70% to 90% were seen once; the top ten hold approximately 6.8%. The material sequenced was peripheral blood. Every receptor here comes from a woman aged 65 to 85 with acute or convalescent COVID-19.

This clone was seen just once. A junction boundary mismatches the germline segment, possibly from a read error. V gene TRBV6-5 combines with J gene TRBJ1-2; D gene ambiguous. Per the germline V gene, CDR1 is MNHEY and CDR2 is SVGAGI. This CDR3 is built from 15 residues. The CDR3 coding sequence is TGTGCCAGCCGTTACAGCCCCTCATCTCACTATGGCTACACCTTC. This sequence encodes CASRYSPSSHYGYTF.

V usage is TRBV19 and J usage is TRBJ2-2, with TRBD1 matching over 7 bases. CDR3 length: 15 residues. With V trimmed by 10 bases and J by 4 bases, 12 bases remained unmatched. Germline-derived CDR1 and CDR2 are LNHDA and SQIVND (reference sequence). CDR3 loop: CATKRLDRSTGELFF. CDR3 DNA sequence: TGTGCCACCAAACGTTTGGACAGGTCCACCGGGGAGCTGTTTTTT.